Listed below are T cell receptor beta chains from one sample, sequenced in a study of CD8 T cells in ankylosing spondylitis. TCRdb reprocessed the 5' RACE reads with MiXCR, giving one entry per CDR3 protein. The data hold about 24,000 distinct CDR3 sequences, with about 17% observed a single time. Sequencing used blood. The receptors here all came from a male donor with ankylosing spondylitis or in good health (not recorded which). The CDR3 runs from the conserved cysteine through the conserved F or W. A D gene is named only where the DNA matches it firmly. The size of a clone is reported for some rows only, either as once, few or many, or as a class for expanded clones.

v_gene	abundance	d_gene	j_gene	CDR3aa	CDR3nt
TRBV29-1	many	-	TRBJ2-5	CSVEPEEETQYF	TGCAGCGTTGAACCCGAAGAGGAGACCCAGTACTTC
TRBV19	-	-	TRBJ1-1	CASSMVSGVAEAFF	TGTGCCAGTAGTATGGTCTCAGGGGTTGCTGAAGCTTTCTTT
TRBV5-1	many	-	TRBJ2-2	CASRDGNTGELFF	TGCGCCAGCAGGGACGGGAACACCGGGGAGCTGTTTTTT
TRBV6-5	-	-	TRBJ1-4	CASKRGAGEILFF	TGTGCCAGCAAGAGGGGCGCGGGGGAAATACTGTTTTTT
TRBV9	-	-	TRBJ1-5	CASSVGQAFQPQHF	TGTGCCAGCAGCGTAGGTCAGGCTTTTCAGCCCCAGCATTTT
TRBV20-1	many	-	TRBJ2-3	CSAQPSSVSTDTQYF	TGCAGTGCCCAGCCTTCTAGCGTTAGCACAGATACGCAGTATTTT
TRBV15	-	-	TRBJ1-6	CATSRLTVAPNSPLHF	TGTGCCACCAGCAGATTGACAGTTGCGCCTAATTCACCCCTCCACTTT
TRBV28	-	TRBD2	TRBJ2-5	CASSFIAGGKETQYF	TGTGCCAGCAGTTTTATCGCGGGGGGAAAAGAGACCCAGTACTTC
TRBV4-1	many	-	TRBJ2-7	CASRRASGNGEQYF	TGCGCCAGCAGGCGTGCCTCCGGGAATGGCGAGCAGTACTTC
TRBV29-1	many	TRBD2	TRBJ2-1	CSERLAGSEQFF	TGCAGCGAACGGCTAGCGGGTTCTGAGCAGTTCTTC
TRBV25-1	many	TRBD2	TRBJ2-7	CASGGPTSGYEQYF	TGTGCCAGCGGGGGCCCGACTAGCGGGTACGAGCAGTACTTC
TRBV9	many	-	TRBJ1-1	CASSADGNTEAFF	TGTGCCAGCAGCGCCGACGGGAACACTGAAGCTTTCTTT
TRBV2	-	-	TRBJ2-2	CASSEEARTGELFF	TGTGCCAGCAGTGAAGAGGCCCGGACCGGGGAGCTGTTTTTT
TRBV5-1	few	-	TRBJ2-3	CASSPEGVTQYF	TGCGCCAGCAGCCCCGAGGGGGTTACGCAGTATTTT
TRBV12-5	-	-	TRBJ2-2	CASGLFPSTGELFF	TGTGCTAGTGGTTTGTTCCCGAGCACCGGGGAGCTGTTTTTT
TRBV11-2	many	TRBD1	TRBJ2-3	CAVEGARGPDTQYF	TGTGCAGTTGAGGGGGCCAGGGGACCGGATACGCAGTATTTT
TRBV5-6	-	-	TRBJ1-2	CASSPPTAYYGYTF	TGTGCCAGCAGCCCGCCCACAGCTTACTATGGCTACACCTTC